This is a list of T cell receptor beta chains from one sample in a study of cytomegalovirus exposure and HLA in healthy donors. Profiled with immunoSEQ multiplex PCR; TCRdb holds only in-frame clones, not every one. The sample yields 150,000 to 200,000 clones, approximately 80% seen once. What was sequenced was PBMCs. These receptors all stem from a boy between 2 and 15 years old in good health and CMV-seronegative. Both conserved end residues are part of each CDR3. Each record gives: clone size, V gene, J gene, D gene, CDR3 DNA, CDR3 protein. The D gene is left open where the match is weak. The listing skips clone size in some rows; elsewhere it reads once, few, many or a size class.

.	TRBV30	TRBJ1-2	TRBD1	TGTGCCTGGACTGGACAGGGGGCCTATGGCTACACCTTC	CAWTGQGAYGYTF
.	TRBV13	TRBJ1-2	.	TGTGCCAGCAGCTTTGGAACAGGGAAGAGGGGTGGTGGCTGCACCTTC	CASSFGTGKRGGGCTF
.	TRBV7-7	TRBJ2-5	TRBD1	TGTGCCAGCAGCTTAGGAACAGGGGGCGCTGAGACCCAGTACTTC	CASSLGTGGAETQYF
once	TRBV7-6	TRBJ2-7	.	TGTGCCAGCAGCTTAGCTCGGGGGTACGAGCAGTACTTC	CASSLARGYEQYF
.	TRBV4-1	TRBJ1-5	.	TGCGCCAGCAGCCAAGAGGTTCAGGGCAATCAGCCCCAGCATTTT	CASSQEVQGNQPQHF
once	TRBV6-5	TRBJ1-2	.	TGTGCCAGCAGTTACGTTGGTGGCCGGGAGTATGGCTACACCTTC	CASSYVGGREYGYTF
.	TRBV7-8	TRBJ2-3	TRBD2	TGTGCCAGCAGTTCTGGACTAGCGGGATTTATAGATACGCAGTATTTT	CASSSGLAGFIDTQYF
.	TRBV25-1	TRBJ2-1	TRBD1	TGTGCCAGCAGTGAATCCAGGGGGAAAAACTACAATGAGCAGTTCTTC	CASSESRGKNYNEQFF
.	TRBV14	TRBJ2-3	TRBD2	TGTGCCAGCAGCCAAGATGCGGGGGACCCAGATACGCAGTATTTT	CASSQDAGDPDTQYF
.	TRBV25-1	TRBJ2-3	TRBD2	TGTGCCACCTCCCGGACTAGCGGCACAGATACGCAGTATTTT	CATSRTSGTDTQYF